This T cell receptor beta chain was retrieved from a study of radiation and T cells in renal cell carcinoma (dated by TCRdb to between 2020 and 2021). Notes on the research overall: The samples were obtained from a clinical trial, where primary renal cell carcinomas were treated with 15 Gy stereotactic body radiation therapy and then removed by nephrectomy 4 weeks afterward. A total of some 55 samples underwent TCR beta sequencing, made up of roughly 26 tumors and some 27 peripheral blood samples. A total of 3.5 million to 4.5 million unique CDR3 nucleotide sequences, encoding 2.5 million to 3 million unique CDR3 amino acid sequences, were found across all 50 or so samples.

Overall study outcomes, separate from this receptor: Because no pretreatment tumor biopsies were available, whether clonotypes were present in the tumor at baseline could not be determined. With a single-armed trial design, the study had no way to address how radiation dose or scheduling affects the TCR repertoire. In blood, the top tumor clonotypes increased from baseline to 2 weeks after radiation and then shrank by 4 weeks, which suggests a temporary expansion of tumor-resident clones. Changes in the blood repertoire were not tracked past 4 weeks after treatment.

TCR beta libraries were generated from genomic DNA with the immunoSEQ kit, following the manufacturer's recommendations. For library preparation, a first multiplex PCR was performed with proprietary primers, followed by a second PCR in which unique barcodes were added, and bead cleanups were performed after each round. A kit-provided positive control reaction and a negative control reaction were included in every sample batch. The final libraries were assessed on an Agilent 4200 TapeStation D1000 ScreenTape, pooled by volume, and quantified by qPCR. An Illumina NextSeq500 fitted with a MidOutput 150-cycle cartridge performed the sequencing, running 156 Read1 cycles and 15 Index1 cycles with the kit's custom primers. The pooled library was loaded at 1.0 pM with around 20% PhiX control spiked in. In the source study's methods: Vendor-processed data were analyzed in R, and a clonotype was defined as all T cells sharing the same CDR3 nucleotide sequence. For clone abundance analyses, frequencies were normalized to the 10,000 most abundant clones per sample. Public T cell clones, which averaged fewer than five per sample, were removed prior to analysis. Tumor-enriched and baseline blood-enriched clonotypes were defined by at least a 32-fold difference in abundance between compartments. A beta-binomial differential abundance model was used to identify clonotypes that expanded or contracted between blood time points. Tumor-blood repertoire similarity was measured with the Baroni-Urbani and Buser coefficient, and groups were compared using two-tailed Wilcoxon tests in R. Drawn from immuneACCESS, this table holds only the in-frame rearrangements with V and J called that TCRdb kept. Clones are partly lost; checked studies trace under half to an unresolved V gene and leave the rest unexplained. From that table come the V and J calls and clone size; the DNA was used to work out D and trimming. This sample holds about 91,000 clones; about four fifths were observed only once. Clones ranked in the top ten supply roughly 6% of the sample.

Interpreted using the paper, the time point label stands for: baseline pretreatment blood. The treatment or condition label of this sample denotes: 15 Gy SBRT to primary tumor, nephrectomy 4 weeks later. To follow tumor-enriched clonotypes, peripheral blood was collected serially from radiation-treated patients at baseline and again at 2 weeks and 4 weeks after SBRT. Every patient had renal cell carcinoma of clear cell pathology. Genomic DNA for TCR sequencing was prepared using the QIAamp DNA Blood Mini Kit (Qiagen). Only samples passing all quality control checks were included in the analyses. The CDR3 contains 13 residues, cysteine and phenylalanine counted. Of all the DNA, just the CDR3 is kept, 39 bases in frame from base 1. The trim is 1 base for V and 4 bases for J, with a gap of 7 bases between the germline ends. The germline V gene encodes CDR1 LGHNT and CDR2 FRNRAP. Worth noting for this clone: Its antigen remains undetermined. Base qualities are not at hand, and no much larger clone is one base apart.

This material consisted of blood, taken from a patient whose treatment included radiotherapy and nephrectomy. The sequence links TRBV12-5 to TRBJ2-5, with no D gene named confidently. This sequence was found in a man in his sixties with renal cell carcinoma. For the CDR3, the sequence is CASGLDTLETQYF. The DNA sequence is given as TGTGCTAGTGGTTTGGACACCTTAGAGACCCAGTACTTC. The CDR3 plus the reference TRBV12-5 and TRBJ2-5 genes for the other parts give the full variable domain: DARVTQTPRHKVTEMGQEVTMRCQPILGHNTVFWYRQTMMQGLELLAYFRNRAPLDDSGMPKDRFSAEMPDATLATLKIQPSEPRDSAVYFCASGLDTLETQYFGPGTRLLVL.